Detailed here is one TCR beta chain. The data stem from a study of blood T cell repertoires in COVID-19. The V and J ends lost 3 bases and 0 bases respectively, with 5 bases between them. Germline CDR1 and CDR2: SEHNR and FQNEAQ (reference sequence). The CDR3 has 14 amino acids. Profiling relied on immunoSEQ multiplex PCR, and the TCRdb table lists in-frame clones only, not all of them. The profile shows 130,000 or so clones, 60% to 80% of them singletons. The sequenced sample was peripheral blood. The clonotype comes from a human donor in a cohort sampled during active COVID-19. The chain couples TRBV7-9 to TRBJ1-4; D uncertain. CDR3 region: CASSFPATNEKLFF. The DNA of the CDR3 is TGTGCCAGCAGCTTCCCTGCAACTAATGAAAAACTGTTTTTT. The full variable domain, in which reference TRBV7-9 and TRBJ1-4 provide the parts outside the CDR3, is DTGVSQNPRHKITKRGQNVTFRCDPISEHNRLYWYRQTLGQGPEFLTYFQNEAQLEKSRLLSDRFSAERPKGSFSTLEIQRTEQGDSAMYLCASSFPATNEKLFFGSGTQLSVL.